These T cell receptor beta chains were read from a single sample in a study of response to subunit inactivated influenza vaccine. Using its own MiXCR run on the RT-PCR reads, TCRdb lists one record per CDR3 protein. The table shows some 800,000 distinct CDR3 sequences, with 21% occurring only once. Material: PBMCs from blood, obtained 5 to 6 days after vaccination. These receptors all come from a man aged 45-65 years who received an inactivated influenza vaccine. The CDR3 runs from the conserved cysteine through the conserved F or W. D genes are given only for firm matches. Rows may omit the clone size; those that give it use once, few, many or a size class.

d_gene	v_gene	j_gene	abundance	CDR3nt	CDR3aa
TRBD2	TRBV5-1	TRBJ2-5	NA	TGCGCCAGCAGCTCCACGACTAGCGGGACGGGGGAGACCCAGTACTTC	CASSSTTSGTGETQYF
TRBD1	TRBV6-2/TRBV6-3	TRBJ1-1	few	TGTGCCAGCAGCCGAGCTGGGACAGGGGGTCACACTGAAGCTTTCTTT	CASSRAGTGGHTEAFF
NA	TRBV7-2	TRBJ2-7	many	TGTGCCAGCAGTTTGGCTGCATCCTACGAGCAGTACTTC	CASSLAASYEQYF
NA	TRBV5-4	TRBJ2-7	NA	TGTGCCAGCAGCACCTCCCCGAAAAAGGGACCCTACGAGCAGTACTTC	CASSTSPKKGPYEQYF
NA	TRBV7-2	TRBJ1-6	few	TGTGCCAGCAGCTTAGGTGTCGTTAATTCACCCCTCCACTTT	CASSLGVVNSPLHF
NA	TRBV14	TRBJ1-2	NA	TGTGCCAGCAGCCAAGACAGCTCGGTATACTATGGCTACACCTTC	CASSQDSSVYYGYTF
TRBD1	TRBV11-1	TRBJ2-3	NA	TGTGCCAGCAGCTCCGGGACAGTAACCCTTTCTGGCACAGATACGCAGTATTTT	CASSSGTVTLSGTDTQYF
TRBD2	TRBV7-2	TRBJ2-1	NA	TGTGCCAGCAGCTTAAGCTGGGCTAGCGGGAACAATGAGCAGTTCTTC	CASSLSWASGNNEQFF
TRBD2	TRBV4-2	TRBJ2-2	NA	TGTGCCAGCACCCAAGTAGGAACTAGCGGGGGCACCGGGGAGCTGTTTTTT	CASTQVGTSGGTGELFF
NA	TRBV5-4	TRBJ1-2	many	TGTGCCAGCAGCTTAGACGGGGGCGCCGATGGCTACACCTTC	CASSLDGGADGYTF
NA	TRBV18	TRBJ2-3	NA	TGTGCCAGCTCACCAAGATCCGGGGCCTCAGATACGCAGTATTTT	CASSPRSGASDTQYF
TRBD1	TRBV5-1	TRBJ2-7	few	TGCGCCAGCAGCCTGGAGGACAGGGGGTTTCACGAGCAGTACTTC	CASSLEDRGFHEQYF
NA	TRBV5-5	TRBJ2-2	NA	TGTGCCATCAGCCCTGGACAGCACACCTGGGAGCTGTTTTTT	CAISPGQHTWELFF
TRBD2	TRBV3-1	TRBJ2-7	few	TGTGCCAGCAGCCAAGGAGGTCTAGCGGGGCCCGACACCACCTACGAGCAGTACTTC	CASSQGGLAGPDTTYEQYF
NA	TRBV29-1	TRBJ1-2	NA	TGCAGCGTTGGGGTAGGATACAGCTATGGCTACACCTTC	CSVGVGYSYGYTF
NA	TRBV4-1	TRBJ2-7	NA	TGCGCCAGCAGCCAAGCTTCCGGGACCGAGTTGGGAGAGCAGTACTTC	CASSQASGTELGEQYF
TRBD1	TRBV7-3	TRBJ2-5	few	TGTGCCAGCAGCCCTACGGGACAGCAAGCTCAAGAGACCCAGTACTTC	CASSPTGQQAQETQYF
TRBD2	TRBV11-2	TRBJ2-7	NA	TGTGCCAGCAGCTTAGTCTTACTAGCGGGATCCTACGAGCAGTACTTC	CASSLVLLAGSYEQYF
NA	TRBV6-2/TRBV6-3	TRBJ2-3	NA	TGTGCCAGCAGTGACATCCGCACAGATACGCAGTATTTT	CASSDIRTDTQYF
NA	TRBV10-3	TRBJ2-7	few	TGTGCCATCAGTCACGACAGGACCTACGAGCAGTACTTC	CAISHDRTYEQYF
TRBD2	TRBV6-5	TRBJ2-1	few	TGTGCCAGCAGTTACTCACGTCTGGACAGACTAGCGGGCGATGAGCAGTTCTTC	CASSYSRLDRLAGDEQFF
TRBD1	TRBV5-1	TRBJ2-7	NA	TGCGCCAGCAGCTTCACAGGGGGCAGATCTAACGAGCAGTACTTC	CASSFTGGRSNEQYF
TRBD1	TRBV20-1	TRBJ2-1	few	TGCAGTCCTCTAGGGGACAGGCTGGGCAATGAGCAGTTCTTC	CSPLGDRLGNEQFF
NA	TRBV7-2	TRBJ2-3	few	TGTGCCAGCAGCTTAGGGGCGGAGAGCACAGATACGCAGTATTTT	CASSLGAESTDTQYF
TRBD1	TRBV6-1	TRBJ1-3	NA	TGTGCCAGCAGTGAGGACAGGGGGATCTCTGGAAACACCATATATTTT	CASSEDRGISGNTIYF
TRBD1	TRBV7-2	TRBJ2-3	few	TGTGCCAGCAGCTTAACCGGGACAGGGGGCGCGGATACGCAGTATTTT	CASSLTGTGGADTQYF
NA	TRBV12-3/TRBV12-4	TRBJ1-2	many	TGTGCCAGCAGGCCGACGTCGAGTGGCTACACCTTC	CASRPTSSGYTF
TRBD1	TRBV7-6	TRBJ2-5	NA	TGTGCCAGCAGCTTAAACACGCAACAGGGGGAGACCCAGTACTTC	CASSLNTQQGETQYF
NA	TRBV7-7	TRBJ2-5	few	TGTGCTAGCAGCTTAAGGGCAGGCCGGGAAGAGACCCAGTACTTC	CASSLRAGREETQYF
TRBD2	TRBV5-1	TRBJ2-2	NA	TGCGCCAGCAGCACTTCTCTGGCGGGAGGGCCGAACGGGGAGCTGTTTTTT	CASSTSLAGGPNGELFF
NA	TRBV6-2/TRBV6-3	TRBJ1-5	few	TGTGCCAGCAGTTCTCGGGGGGGCAATCAGCCCCAGCATTTT	CASSSRGGNQPQHF
NA	TRBV7-9	TRBJ1-1	NA	TGTGCCAGCAGCAAAGACACGAACACTGAAGCTTTCTTT	CASSKDTNTEAFF
NA	TRBV20-1	TRBJ2-7	NA	TGCAGTGCTAGAGGCCTGTACTACGAGCAGTACTTC	CSARGLYYEQYF
TRBD2	TRBV20-1	TRBJ2-7	few	TGCAGTGCTACCGGGACTAGCGGGAGGGCCGCCTACGAGCAGTACTTC	CSATGTSGRAAYEQYF
NA	TRBV5-1	TRBJ2-7	few	TGCGCCAGCAGCTCCCCAGGGGCCCACCTCTACGAGCAGTACTTC	CASSSPGAHLYEQYF
TRBD1	TRBV6-1	TRBJ2-5	NA	TGTGCCAGCTCATCTGCCGGGACAGCACTTCAAGAGACCCAGTACTTC	CASSSAGTALQETQYF
TRBD2	TRBV10-3	TRBJ2-5	NA	TGTGCCATCAGTACGACTAGCGGGGGGGCAATAGAGACCCAGTACTTC	CAISTTSGGAIETQYF
NA	TRBV4-2	TRBJ2-2	few	TGTGCCAGCAGCCAAGATGTGTTCACCGGGGAGCTGTTTTTT	CASSQDVFTGELFF
NA	TRBV11-2	TRBJ2-1	few	TGTGCCAGCAGCTTAAGGGGGGGAGGGAACTACAATGAGCAGTTCTTC	CASSLRGGGNYNEQFF
TRBD2	TRBV20-1	TRBJ2-7	NA	TGCAGTGCTAGCCAGACCCCCGGGACTAGCGGCCATGCGGGGCAGTACTTC	CSASQTPGTSGHAGQYF
TRBD1	TRBV12-3/TRBV12-4	TRBJ2-5	NA	TGTGCCAGCAGTTTGGGGCGGAAGGGGGCAGGAGGAGAGACCCAGTACTTC	CASSLGRKGAGGETQYF
NA	TRBV29-1	TRBJ1-1	once	TGCAGCGACCAGGGGTACACTGAAGCTTTCTTT	CSDQGYTEAFF
TRBD1	TRBV7-9	TRBJ1-1	NA	TGTGCCAGCAGCTTAGTATTTCAGGGGGACACTGAAGCTTTCTTT	CASSLVFQGDTEAFF
TRBD1	TRBV7-2	TRBJ2-7	many	TGTGCCAGCAGCTTATTCCCCGGGACAGGGATCTACGAGCAGTACTTC	CASSLFPGTGIYEQYF
TRBD2	TRBV29-1	TRBJ2-7	few	TGCAGCGTTAGACCCAGCGGGAGTCCCGGCTACGAGCAGTACTTC	CSVRPSGSPGYEQYF
NA	TRBV10-1	TRBJ2-2	NA	TGCGCCGGAACAGGGAAACCCGCGAACACCGGGGAGCTGTTTTTT	CAGTGKPANTGELFF
TRBD2	TRBV20-1	TRBJ2-7	few	TGCAGTGCTAGAAGGCTAGCGGGGGACTTCTACGAGCAGTACTTC	CSARRLAGDFYEQYF
TRBD2	TRBV29-1	TRBJ2-1	many	TGCAGCGTTGAAGAGACGGGGGGCTCCTACAATGAGCAGTTCTTC	CSVEETGGSYNEQFF
TRBD1	TRBV7-2	TRBJ1-3	few	TGTGCCAGCACCGGGACAGGGACTGGAAACACCATATATTTT	CASTGTGTGNTIYF
NA	TRBV4-2	TRBJ2-1	few	TGTGCCAGCAGCCCGGAACTAGCAGCATACAATGAGCAGTTCTTC	CASSPELAAYNEQFF
TRBD2	TRBV7-8	TRBJ2-2	NA	TGTGCCAGCAGCTTAGTTTCGGGAGGTCACACCGGGGAGCTGTTTTTT	CASSLVSGGHTGELFF
TRBD1	TRBV2	TRBJ1-5	NA	TGTGCCAGCAGCAAACAGGGGCCCGATCAGCCCCAGCATTTT	CASSKQGPDQPQHF
NA	TRBV7-2	TRBJ1-5	NA	TGTGCCAGCAGCTTATTGTCCGGACAGAGCAATCAGCCCCAGCATTTT	CASSLLSGQSNQPQHF
NA	TRBV30	TRBJ2-7	once	TGTGCCTGGAGTGTACCTGGAGGGGGGCCCTACGAGCAGTACTTC	CAWSVPGGGPYEQYF
NA	TRBV11-2	TRBJ2-3	few	TGTGCCAGCAGCTTCGATGGACGCACAGATACGCAGTATTTT	CASSFDGRTDTQYF